This T cell receptor (beta chain) came from a study of CXCR3-negative and CXCR3-positive naive CD8 T cells. The authors made the TRB cDNA libraries by 5' RACE using UMI labels. Following a re-call of the 5' RACE reads, TCRdb has one entry per CDR3 protein and lacks DNA. The table lists about 140,000 distinct CDR3 sequences. Every subset of CD8+ T cells was sorted in triplicate at 300,000 or so cells each. With respect to this clonotype: Its target is unknown.

General study findings and limits: Hydrophobicity was higher for TRB CDR3s found in CXCR3-positive naive cells than in CXCR3-negative naive cells. Diversity in memory CD8+ cells fell much lower than the comparably high levels seen in both naive subsets.

The CDR3 is made up of 13 amino acids. Per the germline V gene, CDR1 is SQVTM and CDR2 is ANQGSEA. This sequence was found in a human donor in good health. Some clones in this sample may be carry-over from other donors' samples. The source material was naive CXCR3+ CD8+ T cells from blood. As for subset: CD45RO-CCR7+CD27+CD95- naive CD8+ T cells expressing CXCR3 (TNR3+). V usage is TRBV29-1 and J usage is TRBJ1-2; TCRdb returns TRBD1, unconfirmable since there is no DNA. The CDR3 sequence is CSAETGTGPGYTF. The complete variable domain, with remaining parts taken from reference TRBV29-1 and TRBJ1-2, reads SAVISQKPSRDICQRGTSLTIQCQVDSQVTMMFWYRQQPGQSLTLIATANQGSEATYESGFVIDKFPISRPNLTFSTLTVSNMSPEDSSIYLCSAETGTGPGYTFGSGTRLTVV.